The source of this T cell receptor (beta chain) is a study of regulatory T cells in long-lasting Graves disease. The CDR3 extends over 15 amino acids. The V gene lost 1 base and the J gene lost 7 bases, with 16 bases spanning the gap. CDR1 and CDR2 (germline): SEHNR, FQNEAQ (reference sequence). Time point indicated: newly diagnosed GD, antithyroid drugs for less than 3 months. PBMC RNA served as the TCR library source. This clonotype was recorded many times. Building the TCR beta libraries relied on iRepertoire HTBI primers, and CDR3 regions underwent Arm-PCR. TCRdb analysed the multiplex PCR reads with MiXCR anew, one entry per CDR3 protein. The profile shows about 220,000 distinct CDR3 sequences, roughly a fifth of them singletons. The same sample was also studied in work on T cells in Graves' hyperthyroidism and ophthalmopathy.

The source material was peripheral blood mononuclear cells (PBMCs), sampled at new diagnosis, from a patient treated with antithyroid drugs. The chain carries TRBV7-9 and TRBJ2-5, with TRBD2 as a possible D gene (6 bases). The source of this sequence is a young woman with Graves disease. The CDR3 region is CASSLGDSVRGTQYF. The CDR3 region has the DNA TGTGCCAGCAGCTTAGGGGACTCCGTAAGAGGGACCCAGTACTTC.